Listed here are 18 T cell receptor beta chains from one sample, sequenced in a study of cytotoxic CD8 clonotypes in ibrutinib-treated CLL. Repertoires were generated with immunoSEQ multiplex PCR, while TCRdb's copy carries only in-frame clones and drops some. This table has about 44,000 clones, 60% to 75% appearing once. Sequencing used PBMCs, obtained after 12 months of ibrutinib treatment. The receptors shown here come from a human donor with chronic lymphocytic leukemia.

The chain uses TRBV4-2 and TRBJ1-5, with TRBD1 matching over 7 bases. Germline-derived CDR1 and CDR2 are LGHNA and YNFKEQ. V lost 3 bases to trimming and J lost 6 bases; unmatched junction nucleotides: 17. The CDR3 has 18 amino acids. The CDR3 loop reads CASSHLTLGTARGQPQHF. The CDR3 DNA reads TGTGCCAGCAGCCATCTCACTTTAGGGACAGCGAGGGGTCAGCCCCAGCATTTT.

The chain couples TRBV6-5 to TRBJ2-7, with TRBD2 matching 10 bases. The CDR3 runs 16 residues. Germline CDR1 is MNHEY and CDR2 is SVGAGI. V shed 2 bases and J 0 bases; nucleotides not matched to a gene: 4. The CDR3 DNA is TGTGCCAGCAGTTACGCCCTAGCGGGGGCCTCCTACGAGCAGTACTTC. Translation: CASSYALAGASYEQYF.

This clone was detected only once. J is TRBJ2-1 and V is TRBV6-6, with 14 bases lining up with TRBD2. This CDR3 has 16 amino acids. Trimming removed 5 bases from V and 3 bases from J; junction bases left unmatched: 3. CDR1 is MNHNY, CDR2 SVGAGI, per germline (reference sequence). The CDR3 spells CASSRTSGGYYNEQFF. DNA of the CDR3: TGTGCCAGCAGTAGGACTAGCGGGGGGTACTACAATGAGCAGTTCTTC.

The genes are TRBV2 and TRBJ1-3, with D possibly being TRBD1 (6 bases). Per the germline V gene, CDR1 is SNHLY and CDR2 is FYNNEI. Trimming stripped 3 bases from V and 2 bases from J, with 8 bases between. The CDR3 has 14 residues. CDR3 sequence reads: CASSDPGAGNTIYF. As DNA, the CDR3 is TGTGCCAGCAGTGACCCAGGGGCTGGAAACACCATATATTTT. The full variable domain, rest sourced from reference TRBV2 and TRBJ1-3, is EPEVTQTPSHQVTQMGQEVILRCVPISNHLYFYWYRQILGQKVEFLVSFYNNEISEKSEIFDDQFSVERPDGSNFTLKIRSTKLEDSAMYFCASSDPGAGNTIYFGEGSWLTVV.

A few counts support this clone. The chain joins TRBV5-1 to TRBJ2-5, with 8 bases aligning to TRBD2. This CDR3 region has 17 residues. The V gene end was trimmed by 0 bases and the J gene end by 5 bases; junction bases not matched to a gene: 12. Germline V gives CDR1 SGHRS, CDR2 YFSETQ. CDR3 sequence: CASSLEKRRGAPETQYF. As DNA, the CDR3 is TGCGCCAGCAGCTTGGAAAAGAGGCGGGGGGCGCCCGAGACCCAGTACTTC.

V is TRBV16 and J is TRBJ1-5, with 8 nucleotides matching TRBD1. Germline V gene data show CDR1 as KGHSY and CDR2 as FQNENV. With 4 bases clipped from V and 3 bases from J, the junction kept 2 bases outside the gene matches. The CDR3 has 14 amino acids. DNA of the CDR3: TGTGCCAGCAGCCTGGGACAGGTCAATCAGCCCCAGCATTTT. Its translation: CASSLGQVNQPQHF.

The J gene is TRBJ2-7, the V gene TRBV6-6, with 9 positions matching TRBD2. With V trimmed by 6 bases and J by 0 bases, 3 bases remained unmatched. Germline V gene lookup returns CDR1 MNHNY and CDR2 SVGAGI (reference sequence). There are 14 residues in the CDR3. As DNA, the CDR3 is TGTGCCAGCAGGCTAGCGGGGCACTCCTACGAGCAGTACTTC. This codes for CASRLAGHSYEQYF.

The J gene is TRBJ1-5, the V gene TRBV15; D is uncertain. The CDR3 covers 15 residues. Trimming left V 0 bases short and J 1 base short, with 7 bases between. Looked up from germline, CDR1 is LNHNV and CDR2 is YYDKDF (reference sequence). CDR3 sequence: CATSRDRYSNQPQHF. CDR3 DNA sequence: TGTGCCACCAGCAGAGATCGGTACAGCAATCAGCCCCAGCATTTT.

V gene TRBV21-1 combines with J gene TRBJ1-6. TRBV21-1 is termed a pseudogene. The CDR3 is 15 residues long. CDR3 DNA sequence: TGTGCCAGCACCCCAAGGTCCCTCTTCGCTTCACCCCTCCACTTT. It yields the protein CASTPRSLFASPLHF.

This clone appeared a single time. This rearrangement joins TRBV7-6 to TRBJ2-1, with 13 bases that match TRBD2. This CDR3 comprises 17 residues. The V gene's germline CDR1 is SGHVS and CDR2 FNYEAQ. The V and J ends lost 2 bases and 1 base, in that order; junction bases with no gene match: 2. DNA of the CDR3: TGTGCCAGCAGCTTAACTAGCGGGGGGGCTTCCTACAATGAGCAGTTCTTC. Translated, it gives CASSLTSGGASYNEQFF.

The V and J genes are TRBV5-1 and TRBJ2-5, with TRBD2 as a possible D gene (5 bases). V dropped 1 base and J dropped 5 bases, with 9 bases sitting between them. CDR1 and CDR2 from the germline V gene are SGHRS and YFSETQ. The CDR3 loop spans 13 amino acids. CDR3 in amino acids: CASSLSGEETQYF. The CDR3 DNA follows: TGCGCCAGCAGCTTGAGCGGTGAGGAGACCCAGTACTTC.

This chain links TRBV6-6 with TRBJ1-6; perhaps TRBD1 as D (5 bases). The CDR3 sequence is 15 residues long. Germline loops: CDR1 MNHNY, CDR2 SVGAGI (reference sequence). V was shortened by 5 bases and J by 7 bases, with 15 bases between the two germline ends. This CDR3 reads CASSPGGLNNSPLHF. CDR3 DNA sequence: TGTGCCAGCAGTCCCGGGGGACTTAACAATTCACCCCTCCACTTT.

This sequence joins TRBV6-6 and TRBJ2-2; D gene ambiguous. Looked up from germline, CDR1 is MNHNY and CDR2 is SVGAGI (reference sequence). The CDR3 length is 13 residues. V lost 7 bases to trimming and J lost 0 bases, with 6 bases between them. CDR3 nucleotide sequence: TGTGCCAGCAAGAAATCGAACACCGGGGAGCTGTTTTTT. Residues: CASKKSNTGELFF.

The CDR3 DNA follows: TGTGCCAGCAGCTTAAGACAGGTGAACTATGGCTACACCTTC. Its translation: CASSLRQVNYGYTF. The chain links TRBV7-2 to TRBJ1-2, with D maybe TRBD1 (6 bases). CDR1 is SGHTA and CDR2 is FQGNSA in the germline V gene. The CDR3 has 14 residues. The V gene lost 2 bases and the J gene lost 2 bases, with 9 bases spanning the gap.

This chain connects TRBV11-3 to TRBJ2-2; D might be TRBD1 (5 bases). Deletions cut 1 base from V and 3 bases from J, with 6 bases between. The CDR3 spans 14 residues. Germline CDR1 reads SGHNT; CDR2 reads YENEEA. The DNA of the CDR3 is TGTGCCAGCAGCTTAGTAGGGGACACCGGGGAGCTGTTTTTT. Translating it yields CASSLVGDTGELFF.

This clone has more than one count but fewer than ten. V gene TRBV28 combines with J gene TRBJ2-7; 9 bases are shared with TRBD1. J lost 2 bases, V lost 6 bases, and 11 bases had no gene match. The CDR3 has 16 amino acids. CDR1 MDHEN and CDR2 SYDVKM come from the germline V gene. For the CDR3, the DNA is TGTGCCAGCAGGTCAAGCGGACAGGGGAGGACCTACGAGCAGTACTTC. Protein sequence: CASRSSGQGRTYEQYF.

The J gene is TRBJ2-5, the V gene TRBV6-1; 9 bases line up with TRBD1. The V gene end was trimmed by 2 bases and the J gene end by 0 bases; junction bases not matched to a gene: 1. The CDR3 spans 15 residues. The germline V gene encodes CDR1 MNHNS and CDR2 SASEGT. In nucleotides, the CDR3 is TGTGCCAGCAGTGAAACAGGGGGCAACCAAGAGACCCAGTACTTC. Translated, it gives CASSETGGNQETQYF.

The chain employs TRBV7-6 and TRBJ2-7; tentative D call: TRBD1 (5 bases). Trimming shortened V by 1 base and J by 5 bases, and 9 bases separated the two germline ends. The CDR3 length is 13 residues. Per germline, CDR1 SGHVS and CDR2 FNYEAQ. CDR3 in amino acids: CASSLEWGDEQYF. DNA of the CDR3: TGTGCCAGCAGCTTAGAGTGGGGCGACGAGCAGTACTTC.